This T cell receptor (beta chain) was documented in a study of T cells in Graves' hyperthyroidism and ophthalmopathy. The V gene lost 0 bases and the J gene lost 0 bases, with 11 bases spanning the gap. This CDR3 contains 15 residues. Germline values: CDR1 DFQATT, CDR2 SNEGSKA (reference sequence). Study-wide points: Ophthalmopathy was told apart from stable hyperthyroidism by a 13 V-J model. Most thyroid clonotypes expanded above 0.001 were also detected in blood.

Graves' hyperthyroidism qualified as stable when ophthalmopathy did not progress within 18 months. Among the patients, aged 18 to 65, hyperthyroidism was newly diagnosed and had lasted under 2 months. It was RNA transcripts that yielded the amplified TCR beta CDR3 regions. With the HTBI primer set, the TCR CDR3 went through a first round of RT-PCR. TCRdb passed the multiplex PCR reads through MiXCR, listing each CDR3 protein once. The sample has around 200,000 distinct CDR3 sequences; about a sixth are singletons. This clonotype was observed a few times. Its target is not known. Because the CDR3 is missing its conserved closing phenylalanine or tryptophan, this is likely a read error.

The sequencing sample was made of blood. The TCR was taken from a man aged 40-50 years with Graves' hyperthyroidism. J is TRBJ1-1 and V is TRBV20-1; unclear D gene. The CDR3 nucleotides read TGCAGTGCTAGAGATCCCGGTAAGATGAACACTGAAGCTTTCTCT. Its protein product is CSARDPGKMNTEAFS.